Below are 17 T cell receptor beta chains sequenced from a single sample in a study of radiation and T cells in renal cell carcinoma. The table came from immunoSEQ multiplex PCR; TCRdb's copy has only in-frame clones and leaves some out. This table holds 120,000 or so clones, 81% found once. Time point specified: blood 2 weeks post-SBRT. Treatment noted: 15 Gy SBRT to primary tumor, nephrectomy 4 weeks later. This material consisted of blood, taken from a patient whose treatment included radiotherapy and nephrectomy. Receptors were obtained from a middle-aged man with renal cell carcinoma.

The rearrangement links TRBV6-6 to TRBJ2-5; tentative D call: TRBD2 (6 bases). V was pared by 0 bases and J by 4 bases, with 12 bases between. The CDR3 is 15 amino acids. Germline CDR1 and CDR2: MNHNY and SVGAGI (reference sequence). CDR3 bases: TGTGCCAGCAGTTACTCCGTGAGCGGGCGAGAGACCCAGTACTTC. Protein: CASSYSVSGRETQYF.

The chain carries TRBV5-1 and TRBJ2-2; 9 positions agree with TRBD1. CDR3 length equals 16 residues. Germline V CDR1 and CDR2: SGHRS, YFSETQ. The V gene end was trimmed by 4 bases and the J gene end by 0 bases; junction bases not matched to a gene: 4. Here the CDR3 DNA reads TGCGCCAGCAGCCTCGGACAGGGGACGAACACCGGGGAGCTGTTTTTT. It yields the protein CASSLGQGTNTGELFF.

This sequence joins TRBV11-3 and TRBJ2-7; D remains ambiguous. V shed 0 bases and J shed 6 bases, with 12 bases lying between them. Germline CDR1 and CDR2: SGHNT and YENEEA. This CDR3 is built from 14 residues. CDR3 sequence (DNA): TGTGCCAGCAGCTTAGATTGGCGAGTGCCCGAGCAGTACTTC. The encoded protein is CASSLDWRVPEQYF. The variable domain in full, with the rest retrieved from reference TRBV11-3 and TRBJ2-7, is EAGVVQSPRYKIIEKKQPVAFWCNPISGHNTLYWYLQNLGQGPELLIRYENEEAVDDSQLPKDRFSAERLKGVDSTLKIQPAELGDSAVYLCASSLDWRVPEQYFGPGTRLTVT.

The chain employs TRBV6-5 and TRBJ2-2, with D perhaps given as TRBD1 or TRBD2 (5 bases each). This CDR3 comprises 15 residues. Germline V gives CDR1 MNHEY, CDR2 SVGAGI. Trimming took off 4 bases at V and 0 bases at J, with 9 bases between the two ends. The CDR3 spells CASSFLGANTGELFF. The CDR3 region has the DNA TGTGCCAGCAGTTTCCTGGGGGCGAACACCGGGGAGCTGTTTTTT.

V is TRBV7-9 and J is TRBJ2-7; D uncertain. CDR1 and CDR2 (germline): SEHNR, FQNEAQ (reference sequence). This CDR3 comprises 14 residues. Trimming left V 1 base short and J 6 bases short, with 13 bases between. The CDR3 nucleotides read TGTGCCAGCAGCTTAGAAGGTGTAGGGTTCGAGCAGTACTTC. Its protein product is CASSLEGVGFEQYF. Based on the CDR3 plus reference TRBV7-9 and TRBJ2-7, the full variable domain is DTGVSQNPRHKITKRGQNVTFRCDPISEHNRLYWYRQTLGQGPEFLTYFQNEAQLEKSRLLSDRFSAERPKGSFSTLEIQRTEQGDSAMYLCASSLEGVGFEQYFGPGTRLTVT.

V is TRBV29-1 and J is TRBJ1-5, with D tentatively TRBD1 (6 bases). The CDR3 totals 12 residues. Germline CDR1 reads SQVTM; CDR2 reads ANQGSEA. V was pared by 4 bases and J by 7 bases, with 11 bases between. The CDR3 DNA follows: TGCAGCGTTGGGGGGGCTGGGCAGCCCCAGCATTTT. Protein: CSVGGAGQPQHF. The full variable domain, rest sourced from reference TRBV29-1 and TRBJ1-5, is SAVISQKPSRDICQRGTSLTIQCQVDSQVTMMFWYRQQPGQSLTLIATANQGSEATYESGFVIDKFPISRPNLTFSTLTVSNMSPEDSSIYLCSVGGAGQPQHFGDGTRLSIL.

The gene calls are TRBV15 and TRBJ2-5; D unclear. The CDR3 sequence is 12 residues long. Germline V lookup: CDR1 LNHNV, CDR2 YYDKDF (reference sequence). The ends were cut back, 1 base at V and 4 bases at J, with 4 bases in the middle. The CDR3 protein is CATSRGSETQYF. CDR3 coding DNA: TGTGCCACCAGCAGAGGTTCAGAGACCCAGTACTTC.

The chain links TRBV5-8 to TRBJ2-5; the D gene is possibly TRBD2 (7 bases). The V gene's germline CDR1 is SGHTS and CDR2 YDEGEE. The V end was cut by 3 bases, the J end by 5 bases, with 17 bases between. The CDR3 runs 15 residues. The CDR3 DNA sequence: TGTGCCAGCAGCTCGTCCGGGACTACAGGGGAGACCCAGTACTTC. Its translation is CASSSSGTTGETQYF.

DNA for the CDR3: TGTGCCAGCAGCTCAGGACAGTCGGGTCAGCCCCAGCATTTT. This encodes CASSSGQSGQPQHF. The chain combines TRBV9 with TRBJ1-5, with a tentative D call TRBD1 (6 bases). This CDR3 comprises 14 residues. Germline V lookup: CDR1 SGDLS, CDR2 YYNGEE. V was clipped by 4 bases and J by 6 bases, with 14 bases between them.

The V gene is TRBV2, the J gene TRBJ2-4, with 8 bases that match TRBD1. The CDR3 totals 16 residues. Germline V gene data show CDR1 as SNHLY and CDR2 as FYNNEI. V lost 1 base and J lost 2; bases outside the gene matches: 4. CDR3 in amino acids: CASSEEGQGTKNIQYF. CDR3 in DNA: TGTGCCAGCAGTGAAGAAGGACAGGGAACCAAAAACATTCAGTACTTC.

The chain recombines TRBV27 with TRBJ2-5; TRBD1 is a possible D gene (6 bases). The germline V gene has CDR1 MNHEY and CDR2 SMNVEV (reference sequence). CDR3 length: 14 amino acids. Trimming left V 5 bases short and J 1 base short, with 11 bases between. The CDR3 loop reads CASSRGTIQETQYF. DNA of the CDR3: TGTGCCAGCAGTCGAGGGACAATCCAAGAGACCCAGTACTTC.

The chain links TRBV7-2 to TRBJ2-4; D not certain. In germline, CDR1 is SGHTA, CDR2 FQGNSA. V was pared by 2 bases and J by 2 bases, with 16 bases between. The CDR3 is made up of 17 amino acids. CDR3 bases: TGTGCCAGCAGCTTAACCCCCGCCAGTCAATCCAAAAACATTCAGTACTTC. It codes for CASSLTPASQSKNIQYF. The full variable domain, in which reference TRBV7-2 and TRBJ2-4 provide the parts outside the CDR3, is GAGVSQSPSNKVTEKGKDVELRCDPISGHTALYWYRQSLGQGLEFLIYFQGNSAPDKSGLPSDRFSAERTGGSVSTLTIQRTQQEDSAVYLCASSLTPASQSKNIQYFGAGTRLSVL.

In this sample, this clone turned up once. The rearrangement joins TRBV7-6 to TRBJ1-1; D not resolved. Trimming left V 5 bases short and J 2 bases short, with 12 bases between. CDR3 length: 14 residues. Germline CDR1 reads SGHVS; CDR2 reads FNYEAQ. Here the CDR3 DNA reads TGTGCCAGCAGCCCCACGAACCCTAACACTGAAGCTTTCTTT. It is translated as CASSPTNPNTEAFF. Drawing the rest from reference TRBV7-6 and TRBJ1-1, the complete variable domain is GAGVSQSPRYKVTKRGQDVALRCDPISGHVSLYWYRQALGQGPEFLTYFNYEAQQDKSGLPNDRFSAERPEGSISTLTIQRTEQRDSAMYRCASSPTNPNTEAFFGQGTRLTVV.

The chain employs TRBV11-2 and TRBJ2-3; no clear D. The CDR3 totals 12 residues. V lost 5 bases to trimming and J lost 1 base, with 4 bases between them. Germline V gene data show CDR1 as SGHAT and CDR2 as FQNNGV. The CDR3 reads CASSHRTDTQYF. DNA of the CDR3: TGTGCCAGCAGCCACCGCACAGATACGCAGTATTTT.

This clone showed up just a few times. The V call is TRBV6-1, the J call TRBJ1-2, with D possibly matching TRBD1 (5 bases). This CDR3 has 13 residues. The V and J ends lost 8 bases and 4 bases respectively, with 14 bases between them. Germline V gene lookup returns CDR1 MNHNS and CDR2 SASEGT. CDR3 residues: CASGPSGLYGYTF. The DNA for the CDR3 is TGTGCCAGCGGGCCGTCGGGGCTCTATGGCTACACCTTC.

In this sample, this clone turned up once. This chain connects TRBV7-2 to TRBJ1-2; D is perhaps TRBD1 (5 bases). V gave up 6 bases and J gave up 4 bases, with 9 bases separating them. Germline V gene lookup returns CDR1 SGHTA and CDR2 FQGNSA. The CDR3 covers 12 residues. CDR3 protein: CASSFDSYGYTF. CDR3 nucleotides: TGTGCCAGCAGTTTTGACAGCTATGGCTACACCTTC.

The chain uses TRBV7-2 and TRBJ1-5; D gene ambiguous. Trimming left V 2 bases short and J 0 bases short, with 17 bases between. This CDR3 region has 18 residues. Germline V gives CDR1 SGHTA, CDR2 FQGNSA. Written as DNA, the CDR3 is TGTGCCAGCAGCTTAAGGGTGACGACCCGCTATAGCAATCAGCCCCAGCATTTT. Amino acids: CASSLRVTTRYSNQPQHF. The full variable domain, with the rest looked up from reference TRBV7-2 and TRBJ1-5, is GAGVSQSPSNKVTEKGKDVELRCDPISGHTALYWYRQSLGQGLEFLIYFQGNSAPDKSGLPSDRFSAERTGGSVSTLTIQRTQQEDSAVYLCASSLRVTTRYSNQPQHFGDGTRLSIL.